This T cell receptor beta chain was identified in a study of cytomegalovirus exposure and HLA in healthy donors. Whole-study results and caveats: A later analysis showed HLA-associated TCR beta chains outstripping equally common others in clonal expansion. Presence/absence analyses took donor sequencing depth as roughly uniform. It is likely that the observed cluster of highly shared sequence variants was a sequencing artifact. The dataset shows that most TCR sequences were rare, while some public TCRs occurred in many donors.

V dropped 3 bases and J dropped 0 bases, with 9 bases sitting between them. From germline, CDR1 is LNHDA and CDR2 SQIVND (reference sequence). The CDR3 is 15 residues long. Concerning this clone: The antigen is undetermined.

The PCR was carried out with 60 Vbeta primers and 13 Jbeta primers. The protocol was immunoSEQ multiplex PCR, while the TCRdb copy is restricted to in-frame clones and leaves out a portion. The sample shows 90,000 to 110,000 clones, 75% to 85% of them seen only once. The J gene is TRBJ1-3, the V gene TRBV19; D gene ambiguous. This TCR was recovered from a man aged 18 to 29 in good health and CMV-seronegative. Sequenced material: PBMCs. CDR3 protein: CASSIDKNSGNTIYF. DNA of the CDR3: TGTGCCAGTAGTATCGACAAGAACTCTGGAAACACCATATATTTT.